Listed here are 4 T cell receptor beta chains from one sample, sequenced in a study of shared clonotypes between healthy human individuals. Profiling relied on immunoSEQ multiplex PCR, and the TCRdb table lists in-frame clones only, not all of them. Counted here are some 2.1 million clones, approximately 94% occurring once; the ten biggest clones make up 1% to 1.3%. As defined, naive CD8 cells were CD45RO-negative and positively selected for CCR7, with terminally differentiated effector memory CD45RA+ cells excluded. Input material: naive CD8+ T cells sorted from blood. Every receptor here comes from a man aged 18-30 years in good health.

V gene TRBV6-6 combines with J gene TRBJ1-1, with unresolved D. CDR1 is MNHNY, CDR2 SVGAGI, per germline (reference sequence). This CDR3 contains 14 residues. Trimming shortened V by 5 bases and J by 0 bases, and 10 bases separated the two germline ends. DNA of the CDR3: TGTGCCAGCAGTATTGGTGGAGTGAACACTGAAGCTTTCTTT. This sequence encodes CASSIGGVNTEAFF.

This clone was picked up one time. The chain joins TRBV7-8 to TRBJ2-3; a possible D gene is TRBD1 (5 bases). Germline V CDR1 and CDR2: SGHVS, FQNEAQ. The CDR3 loop spans 16 amino acids. V was cut by 1 base and J by 0 bases, with 11 bases left in between. CDR3 in DNA: TGTGCCAGCAGCTTAGGATGGGGCCCTAGCACAGATACGCAGTATTTT. It codes for CASSLGWGPSTDTQYF.

This clone was found once. This chain joins TRBV6-5 and TRBJ2-5; maybe TRBD2 (6 bases). Trimming took off 2 bases at V and 5 bases at J, with 12 bases between the two ends. This CDR3 region has 14 residues. Per the germline V gene, CDR1 is MNHEY and CDR2 is SVGAGI. CDR3: CASSYGGILETQYF. In DNA form, the CDR3 reads TGTGCCAGCAGTTACGGGGGGATACTGGAGACCCAGTACTTC.

The chain is built from TRBV9 and TRBJ2-3; weak D call: TRBD2 (6 bases). This CDR3 contains 17 residues. CDR1 is SGDLS and CDR2 is YYNGEE in the germline V gene. Trimming left V 1 base short and J 3 bases short, with 18 bases between. The CDR3 bases are TGTGCCAGCAGCGTACAAGGAAGCGGGCTAGCGACAGATACGCAGTATTTT. Residues: CASSVQGSGLATDTQYF. Full variable domain (missing parts from reference TRBV9 and TRBJ2-3): DSGVTQTPKHLITATGQRVTLRCSPRSGDLSVYWYQQSLDQGLQFLIQYYNGEERAKGNILERFSAQQFPDLHSELNLSSLELGDSALYFCASSVQGSGLATDTQYFGPGTRLTVL.